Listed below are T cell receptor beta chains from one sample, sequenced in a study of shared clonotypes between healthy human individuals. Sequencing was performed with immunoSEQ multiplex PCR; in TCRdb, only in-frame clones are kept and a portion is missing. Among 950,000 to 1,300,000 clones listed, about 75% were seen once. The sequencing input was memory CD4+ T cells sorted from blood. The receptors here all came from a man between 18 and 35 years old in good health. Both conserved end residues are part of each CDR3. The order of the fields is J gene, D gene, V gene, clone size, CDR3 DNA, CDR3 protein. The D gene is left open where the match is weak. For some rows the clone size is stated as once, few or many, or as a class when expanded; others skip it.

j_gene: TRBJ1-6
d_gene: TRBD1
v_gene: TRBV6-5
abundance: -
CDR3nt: TGTGCCAGCAGGGACAGGGTTAATTCACCCCTCCACTTT
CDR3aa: CASRDRVNSPLHF

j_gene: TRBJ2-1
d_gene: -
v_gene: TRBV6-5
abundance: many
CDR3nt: TGTGCCAGCAGAACCTGGGAAAGTGAGCAGTTCTTC
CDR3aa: CASRTWESEQFF

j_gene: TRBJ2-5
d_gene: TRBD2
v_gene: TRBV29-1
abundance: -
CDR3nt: TGCAGCGTTGAGGAACTAGCGGGATTGCAAGAGACCCAGTACTTC
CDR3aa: CSVEELAGLQETQYF

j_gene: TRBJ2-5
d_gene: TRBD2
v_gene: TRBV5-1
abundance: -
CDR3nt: TGCGCCAGCAGCTGGGGGACTAGCGGGCCGAAAGAGACCCAGTACTTC
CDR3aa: CASSWGTSGPKETQYF

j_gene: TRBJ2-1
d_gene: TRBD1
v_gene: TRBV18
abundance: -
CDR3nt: TGTGCCAGCTCGCTCGACAGGGGCTCCTACAATGAGCAGTTCTTC
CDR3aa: CASSLDRGSYNEQFF

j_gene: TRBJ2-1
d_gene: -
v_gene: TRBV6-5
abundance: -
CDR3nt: TGTGCCAGCCAATTCGCTGGGGGTGAGCAGTTCTTC
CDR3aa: CASQFAGGEQFF

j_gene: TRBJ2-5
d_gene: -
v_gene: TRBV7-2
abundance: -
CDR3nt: TGTGCCAGCAGCCCCTCTAGGGGGGGGCTAGAGACCCAGTACTTC
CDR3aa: CASSPSRGGLETQYF

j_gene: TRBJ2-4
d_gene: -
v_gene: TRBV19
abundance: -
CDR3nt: TGTGCCAGTAGTACGGCCAGAAACATTCAGTACTTC
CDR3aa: CASSTARNIQYF

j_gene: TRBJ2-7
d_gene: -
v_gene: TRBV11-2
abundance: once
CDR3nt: TGTGCCAGCAGCTCTATCCGGGACATCCCCTACGAGCAGTACTTC
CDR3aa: CASSSIRDIPYEQYF

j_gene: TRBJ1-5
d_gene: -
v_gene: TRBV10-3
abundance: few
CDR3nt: TGTGCCATCAGCCTTGACAGCAACAATCAGCCCCAGCATTTT
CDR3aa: CAISLDSNNQPQHF

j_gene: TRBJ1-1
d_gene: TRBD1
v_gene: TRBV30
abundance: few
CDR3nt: TGTGCCTGGAATCAACAGGGGGGGAACACTGAAGCTTTCTTT
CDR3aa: CAWNQQGGNTEAFF

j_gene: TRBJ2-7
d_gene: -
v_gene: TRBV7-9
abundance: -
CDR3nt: TGTGCCAGCAGCTTAGATCGGGGCCCCCACGAGCAGTACTTC
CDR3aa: CASSLDRGPHEQYF

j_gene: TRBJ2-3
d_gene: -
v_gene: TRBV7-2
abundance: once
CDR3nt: TGTGCCAGCAGCTTTGGTGCAAATGCCGATACGCAGTATTTT
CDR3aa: CASSFGANADTQYF

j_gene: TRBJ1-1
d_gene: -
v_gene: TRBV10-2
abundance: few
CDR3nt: TGCGCCAGCAGTGAGTCGAGCGGTTCTCAAGCTTTCTTT
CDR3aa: CASSESSGSQAFF

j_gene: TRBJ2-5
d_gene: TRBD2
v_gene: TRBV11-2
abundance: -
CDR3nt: TGTGCCAGCAGCTTAGATCAAGGACGAGCGGGAGGGCCGAGGGAGACCCAGTACTTC
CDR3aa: CASSLDQGRAGGPRETQYF

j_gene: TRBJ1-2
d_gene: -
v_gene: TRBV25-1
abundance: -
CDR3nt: TGTGCCACCTCGGACGTACGCCAGGGCTATGGCTACACCTTC
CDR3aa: CATSDVRQGYGYTF

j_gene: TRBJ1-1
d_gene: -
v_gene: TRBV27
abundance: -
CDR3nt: TGTGCCAGCAGTTTATCCCGGGCAGGAGGGGAAGCTTTCTTT
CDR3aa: CASSLSRAGGEAFF

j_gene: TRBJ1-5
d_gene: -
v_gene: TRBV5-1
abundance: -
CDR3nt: TGCGCCAGCAGCGATCCGGACGGTAATCAGCCCCAGCATTTT
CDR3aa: CASSDPDGNQPQHF

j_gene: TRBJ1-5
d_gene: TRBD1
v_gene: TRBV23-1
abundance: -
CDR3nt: TGCGCCAGCAGTCAATTGGGTTCTAGGGGCCAGGGGGCAGGTCAGCCCCAGCATTTT
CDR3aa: CASSQLGSRGQGAGQPQHF

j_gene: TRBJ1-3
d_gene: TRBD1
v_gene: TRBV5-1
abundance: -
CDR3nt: TGCGCCAGCAGCCAGACCGGGACAGGGGGCCTCTCTGGAAACACCATATATTTT
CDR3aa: CASSQTGTGGLSGNTIYF

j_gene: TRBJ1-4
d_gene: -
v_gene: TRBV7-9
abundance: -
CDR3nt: TGTGCCAGCAGCTCCGGGGGAAAACTGTTTTTT
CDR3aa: CASSSGGKLFF

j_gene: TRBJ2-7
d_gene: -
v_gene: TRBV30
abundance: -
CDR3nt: TGTGCCTGGAACTCAGGGACGCACGAGCAGTACTTC
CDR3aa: CAWNSGTHEQYF

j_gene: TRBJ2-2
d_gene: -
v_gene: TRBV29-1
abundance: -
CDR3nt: TGCAGCGTTGCGGGGGCCGGGGAGCTGTTTTTT
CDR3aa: CSVAGAGELFF

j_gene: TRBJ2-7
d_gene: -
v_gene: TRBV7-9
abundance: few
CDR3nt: TGTGCCAGCAGCTTAGGATTCGGGGGTGTCTACGAGCAGTACTTC
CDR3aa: CASSLGFGGVYEQYF

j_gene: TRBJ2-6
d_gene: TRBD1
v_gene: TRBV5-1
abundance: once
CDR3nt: TGCGCCAGCAGCCGAGGGACAGCTAGCTCTGGGGCCAACGTCCTGACTTTC
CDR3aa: CASSRGTASSGANVLTF

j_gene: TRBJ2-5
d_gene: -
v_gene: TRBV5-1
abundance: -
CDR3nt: TGCGCCAGCAGCTCCGGACCCTCCGGGACGGAGACCCAGTACTTC
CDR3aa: CASSSGPSGTETQYF